These 15 T cell receptor beta chains share one sample of origin, sequenced in a study of human T cells and chemical hapten exposure (dated by TCRdb to the early 2020s). Receptors were amplified or captured by RACE. TCRdb shows the sequencer as NextSeq 500. The public sequencing data were trimmed at Q25 with fastp and processed into clonotypes with MiXCR by TCRdb, which kept only in-frame beta chains. Merged by CDR3 protein, the rows form single entries marked with the most common genes and DNA. The sample includes under 90,000 distinct CDR3 sequences, with about 8.7% observed a single time. In total, the top ten clones hold approximately 1.5% of the sample. The time point label here, explained by the study, means: healthy volunteer bleed at 6 weeks. Total RNA was isolated from unfractionated whole blood collected in Tempus Blood RNA tubes. Sequencing was carried out using whole blood. The receptors originated from a male donor in good health. Some clones in this sample may be carry-over from other donors' samples.

This chain joins TRBV10-3 and TRBJ2-3; D ambiguous. The V gene lost 6 bases and the J gene lost 2 bases, with 12 bases spanning the gap. Germline lookup yields CDR1 ENHRY and CDR2 SYGVKD. This CDR3 is 14 amino acids long. The CDR3 sequence: CAIRDLYYTDTQYF. The CDR3 nucleotides read TGTGCCATCAGGGACCTCTATTACACAGATACGCAGTATTTT.

The V gene is TRBV29-1, the J gene TRBJ2-4, with D hard to call. Germline CDR1 and CDR2: SQVTM and ANQGSEA. The CDR3 spans 13 residues. V lost 7 bases and J lost 5, with 15 bases in between. The DNA for the CDR3 is TGCAGCGCCACGGCCCCCGCGGAAAACATTCAGTACTTC. It yields the protein CSATAPAENIQYF. The full variable domain, completed using reference TRBV29-1 and TRBJ2-4, is SAVISQKPSRDICQRGTSLTIQCQVDSQVTMMFWYRQQPGQSLTLIATANQGSEATYESGFVIDKFPISRPNLTFSTLTVSNMSPEDSSIYLCSATAPAENIQYFGAGTRLSVL.

This clonotype was seen a few times. This chain uses TRBV10-3 with TRBJ2-1; TRBD1 is a possible D gene (6 bases). CDR3 size: 12 residues. Trimming pared 10 bases from V and 7 bases from J, leaving 14 bases between. The germline V gene has CDR1 ENHRY and CDR2 SYGVKD. CDR3 bases: TGTGCCACAGGGGATGGAACAAATGAGCAGTTCTTC. It is translated as CATGDGTNEQFF.

J is TRBJ2-6 and V is TRBV29-1; 7 positions agree with TRBD1. The CDR3 sequence is 16 residues long. Unmatched junction bases numbered 7, after V lost 5 bases and J lost 0 bases. Germline-derived CDR1 and CDR2 are SQVTM and ANQGSEA. CDR3: CSVSTGLPSGANVLTF. The CDR3 DNA follows: TGCAGCGTTTCGACAGGGTTACCCTCTGGGGCCAACGTCCTGACTTTC.

This clonotype appeared a few times. This chain joins TRBV6-2 or TRBV6-3 and TRBJ2-2; D is uncertain. Germline V CDR1 and CDR2: MNHEY, SVGEGT. The V end lost 8 bases, the J end lost 7 bases, and 20 bases lay between the germline ends. The CDR3 contains 15 residues. The CDR3 loop reads CASLPSYLRSGELFF. CDR3 DNA sequence: TGTGCCAGCCTTCCGTCTTACCTGAGGAGCGGGGAGCTGTTTTTT.

This clonotype was recorded many times. The gene calls are TRBV5-4 and TRBJ2-3; 9 bases align to TRBD2. This CDR3 is built from 16 residues. Germline CDR1 reads SGHNT; CDR2 reads YYREEE (reference sequence). V lost 9 bases and J lost 2; bases outside the gene matches: 13. CDR3 coding DNA: TGTGCCACTGGACGAAAGCTAGCGGGGTTCACAGATACGCAGTATTTT. Its protein product is CATGRKLAGFTDTQYF.

V usage is TRBV6-1 and J usage is TRBJ1-5, with D maybe TRBD1 (5 bases). CDR1 and CDR2 (germline): MNHNS, SASEGT. This CDR3 has 13 amino acids. V gave up 3 bases and J gave up 4 bases, with 7 bases separating them. The CDR3 nucleotides are TGTGCCAGCAGTGACAGGGAAAATCAGCCCCAGCATTTT. Amino acids: CASSDRENQPQHF.

This clonotype was counted a few times. The chain uses TRBV27 and TRBJ2-7; D possibly corresponds to TRBD1 (5 bases). Trimming took 2 bases from V and 4 from J, leaving 18 bases between them. The CDR3 runs 16 residues. Germline V gives CDR1 MNHEY, CDR2 SMNVEV (reference sequence). CDR3 DNA sequence: TGTGCCAGCAGTTTAATTGGGCCCCTCCCAGGGTACGAGCAGTACTTC. Translating it yields CASSLIGPLPGYEQYF.

The chain uses TRBV6-6 and TRBJ2-7; 8 nucleotides align to TRBD1. J lost 6 bases, V lost 5 bases, and 6 bases had no gene match. Per the germline V gene, CDR1 is MNHNY and CDR2 is SVGAGI (reference sequence). There are 13 residues in the CDR3. The CDR3 protein is CASSNRTGREQYF. DNA for the CDR3: TGTGCCAGCAGTAACCGGACAGGGCGCGAGCAGTACTTC.

The chain has TRBV29-1 and TRBJ2-4; a possible D gene is TRBD2 (5 bases). This CDR3 is 13 amino acids long. V was cut by 3 bases and J by 1 base, with 7 bases left in between. Germline lookup yields CDR1 SQVTM and CDR2 ANQGSEA. CDR3 residues: CSVESGAKNIQYF. The CDR3 nucleotides are TGCAGCGTTGAGTCGGGGGCCAAAAACATTCAGTACTTC.

In its sample, this clonotype was seen many times. V usage is TRBV6-5 and J usage is TRBJ1-2; TRBD1 matches at 7 bases. The CDR3 sequence is 14 residues long. Per the germline V gene, CDR1 is MNHEY and CDR2 is SVGAGI. V shed 4 bases, J shed 4 bases, and the junction held 6 bases outside the gene matches. This chain's CDR3 is CASSWKDRSYGYTF. The CDR3 DNA reads as TGTGCCAGCAGTTGGAAGGACAGGAGCTATGGCTACACCTTC.

V gene TRBV18 combines with J gene TRBJ2-5; D might be TRBD1 (5 bases). V was pared by 1 base and J by 3 bases, with 12 bases between. This CDR3 has 15 residues. The V gene's germline CDR1 is KGHSH and CDR2 LQKENI. The CDR3 nucleotides are TGTGCCAGCTCACCACGGGCCAGGGTTGAAGAGACCCAGTACTTC. Translation gives CASSPRARVEETQYF.

This clonotype has just a few counts. This chain joins TRBV11-2 and TRBJ1-1, with D unclear. This CDR3 is 16 amino acids long. The germline V gene has CDR1 SGHAT and CDR2 FQNNGV. Trimming removed 3 bases from V and 6 bases from J, with 20 bases in between. The CDR3 spells CASSFRPNGGRAEAFF. The CDR3 region has the DNA TGTGCCAGCAGCTTTCGTCCGAATGGAGGGCGGGCTGAAGCTTTCTTT. Drawing the rest from reference TRBV11-2 and TRBJ1-1, the complete variable domain is EAGVAQSPRYKIIEKRQSVAFWCNPISGHATLYWYQQILGQGPKLLIQFQNNGVVDDSQLPKDRFSAERLKGVDSTLKIQPAKLEDSAVYLCASSFRPNGGRAEAFFGQGTRLTVV.

V is TRBV18 and J is TRBJ1-1, with a tentative D call TRBD1 (6 bases). Looked up from germline, CDR1 is KGHSH and CDR2 is LQKENI. The CDR3 runs 14 residues. Trimming stripped 6 bases from V and 1 base from J, with 12 bases between. This chain's CDR3 is CASSVTGQNTEAFF. CDR3 sequence (DNA): TGTGCCAGCTCCGTAACAGGGCAGAACACTGAAGCTTTCTTT.

The genes are TRBV5-5 and TRBJ1-4; D is unresolved. The germline V and J ends were trimmed by 0 bases and 5 bases, with 5 bases remaining between them. Looked up from germline, CDR1 is SGHKS and CDR2 is YYEKEE (reference sequence). CDR3 length: 13 amino acids. CDR3 sequence: CASSLDLNEKLFF. CDR3 nucleotides: TGTGCCAGCAGCTTGGATTTAAATGAAAAACTGTTTTTT.